This T cell receptor beta chain is drawn from a study of shared clonotypes between healthy human individuals (dated by TCRdb to about 2020). The study in broad terms: Three men and two women, aged 18 to 49 years, made up the cohort. For each donor, CD4 naive and CD4 memory were each given three plates, CD8 naive was given two plates, and CD8 memory was given one plate. The study deeply sequenced blood TCR repertoires of five healthy adults to estimate repertoire size and the extent of clonotype sharing between individuals. Different laboratories and diverse techniques were used to prepare libraries and sequence TCR repertoires, to increase sequencing depth and limit assay-specific biases. Leukapheresis yielded between about 0.9 and 9.5 billion PBMCs per donor.

Using the deep immunoSEQ assay, multiplex PCR amplified TCR CDR3 regions from genomic DNA. Extracted genomic DNA from each cell subset was distributed evenly across all wells of several immunoSEQ 96-well plates, and each plate was treated as a replicate. Each replicate PCR for sorted subsets received about 0.2 ug genomic DNA, equal to about 30,000 T cell genomes. Purified libraries were measured with a Qubit 3.0 fluorometer, size-checked on a Bioanalyzer 2100, and measured again with the KAPA Library Quantification kit. A separate single-read 150-cycle Illumina NextSeq 550 flow cell was used to sequence each immunoSEQ 96-well plate. The study's processing was this. Because the immunoSEQ output included only junctional sequences and no quality scores, the filtering could not be the same as the filtering used for full-length reads. To assign V/J genes and CDR3, sequences were annotated against IMGT germline references using PyIR, a Python wrapper for IgBLAST v1.9. Reads were filtered out if the reads had weak V/J assignments (E-value above 1e-6), no CDR3, stop codons, out-of-frame junctions, or ambiguous translated residues. V3J clonotypes were defined as sequences sharing the same inferred V gene, J gene, and CDR3 amino acid sequence. The percentage overlap between two repertoires was calculated by dividing the number of shared unique clonotypes by the size of the smaller repertoire. Richness of each repertoire was evaluated using RTK rarefaction, the Chao1 estimator, and Recon v2.1 estimates of unobserved clonotypes. OLGA was used to compute generation probabilities for all TCRbeta clonotypes that the gDNA method yielded from a few donors. TCRdb re-hosts the immuneACCESS table, in-frame sequences only. Its copies lack some clones; in the studies checked, an unresolved V gene accounts for under half of them, and the cause for the rest is not known. From that table come the V and J calls and clone size; the DNA was used to work out D and trimming. For this sample the table gives about 2.4 million clones, of which 90% to 95% were detected only once. The ten largest clones capture 0.14% of the sample.

The trim is 0 bases for V and 1 base for J, with a gap of 13 bases between the germline ends. The CDR3, from cysteine to phenylalanine, totals 16 residues. The sequence is cut down to CDR3 DNA, 48 bases in frame from base 1. The germline V gene specifies SGDLS as CDR1 and YYNGEE as CDR2. About this clone itself: No cognate antigen has been identified for it. Per-base quality was not reported, and no clone a single base away is much larger than it.

What the work shows at the level of the full study, not this receptor alone: Naive subsets generally had larger estimated clonotype richness than memory subsets. Compared with non-shared clonotypes, the clonotypes found in all four sorted-subset donors had higher generation probabilities. Pairwise subsampling indicated that sequencing depth was expected to affect the degree of clonotype sharing among donors. Because the study included only a small number of donors, the genetic and exposure-history diversity represented was limited. Even with the large sequencing depth, rarefaction of the sorted-subset datasets indicated that sequencing was incomplete. Sharing across several donors was observed for around 5% of naive CD4, under 4% of naive CD8, 2% to 2.5% of memory CD4, and around 0.4% of memory CD8 clonotypes. Sampling was restricted to blood, and TCR repertoires in tissue are likely to differ from TCR repertoires in blood.

The donors were healthy, HIV-negative adults who had no recently reported acute infections or vaccinations. Only Caucasian adults living in Nashville, Tennessee, USA were represented among the donors. CD4+ T cells were enriched through magnetic negative selection, after which naive cells were positively selected on CD45RA and the remaining negative fraction served as the memory subset. Blood was collected by leukapheresis, and PBMCs were isolated by Ficoll-Histopaque density gradient centrifugation and then cryopreserved in liquid nitrogen vapor phase. Analytical flow cytometry was used to check the purity and quantity of each magnetically sorted T cell population. Genomic DNA was isolated from each sorted fraction and quantified by UV absorbance on a Nanodrop 2000c.

The receptor was isolated from a man between 18 and 35 years old in good health. The sequence is built from TRBV9 and TRBJ2-5, with the D segment identity uncertain. Sample: naive CD4+ T cells sorted from blood. The sample's cell subset or site, from its label and the paper: CD45RA+ positively selected. The CDR3 protein: CASSVAPATAQETQYF. The DNA is as follows: TGTGCCAGCAGCGTAGCTCCGGCTACTGCCCAAGAGACCCAGTACTTC.